The sequence of this TCR beta chain was determined in a study of spatial heterogeneity in lung cancer. At the level of the study: There were consistently more beta-chain sequences detected than alpha-chain sequences.

This clonotype was counted at least ten times. Each TCR cDNA molecule bore a unique molecular identifier. TCRdb used MiXCR to reprocess the 5' RACE reads, holding one entry per CDR3 protein. The repertoire consists of about 50,000 distinct CDR3 sequences, with less than 9% occurring once and the leading ten covering around an eighth. Trimming cost V 6 bases and J 4 bases; bases outside gene matches: 9. Germline assignment: CDR1 LNHDA and CDR2 SQIVND (reference sequence). The CDR3 totals 16 residues. Time point indicated: sample taken at primary tumor resection. The input material, whole RNA from tumor, nontumor lung or frozen PBMC, was sequenced unsorted. There were 70 to 80 donors, all of them untreated patients with early-stage non-small cell lung cancer.

V usage is TRBV19 and J usage is TRBJ1-2; TRBD1 aligns across 12 bases. The source was PBMCs, collected at surgery. The source of this sequence is a female donor with early-stage non-small cell lung cancer. CDR3 sequence (DNA): TGTGCCAGTAGCAGGGACAGGGGGCCAGGTGGCTATGGCTACACCTTC. Encoded protein: CASSRDRGPGGYGYTF.